Below, 16 T cell receptor beta chains from the same sample are listed, as sequenced in a study of T cells after yellow fever vaccination. One entry per CDR3 protein, called by TCRdb with MiXCR from the 5' RACE reads. The table lists over 300,000 distinct CDR3 sequences, 4.1% of them singletons, with 20% to 25% in the top ten. The specimen was PBMCs, collected 5 days after the yellow fever booster vaccination. The source of these receptors is a man younger than 35 who received the YFV17D yellow fever vaccine.

V and J are TRBV20-1 and TRBJ2-5; 10 nucleotides line up with TRBD1. Trimming took 1 base from V and 0 from J; bases not matched to a gene: 2. CDR1 is DFQATT and CDR2 is SNEGSKA in the germline V gene (reference sequence). The CDR3 extends over 15 amino acids. CDR3 nucleotides: TGCAGTGCTAGAGGGGACAGGGGTAACCAAGAGACCCAGTACTTC. Translated, it gives CSARGDRGNQETQYF.

This rearrangement joins TRBV4-1 to TRBJ1-2; D is possibly TRBD1 (5 bases). The germline gives CDR1 MGHRA, CDR2 YSYEKL. Trimming removed 5 bases at V and 8 bases at J, with 18 bases between. This CDR3 has 14 amino acids. CDR3: CASSFQPPGNGYTF. In DNA form, the CDR3 reads TGCGCCAGCAGCTTCCAACCGCCAGGGAACGGCTACACCTTC.

The chain's CDR3 is CASSGRGWGRYNEQFF. CDR3 DNA: TGTGCCAGCAGTGGACGTGGTTGGGGGCGGTACAATGAGCAGTTCTTC. The chain joins TRBV5-6 to TRBJ2-1; tentative D call: TRBD1 (6 bases). This CDR3 is built from 16 residues. V was shortened by 5 bases and J by 4 bases, with 19 bases between the two germline ends. The germline CDR1 and CDR2 sequences are SGHDT and YYEEEE. Supplemented by reference TRBV5-6 and TRBJ2-1, the full variable domain reads DAGVTQSPTHLIKTRGQQVTLRCSPKSGHDTVSWYQQALGQGPQFIFQYYEEEERQRGNFPDRFSGHQFPNYSSELNVNALLLGDSALYLCASSGRGWGRYNEQFFGPGTRLTVL.

This clonotype was seen many times. The chain recombines TRBV6-1 with TRBJ1-4; D is undetermined. The V end was cut by 6 bases, the J end by 6 bases, with 23 bases between. The germline gives CDR1 MNHNS, CDR2 SASEGT. The CDR3 contains 17 residues. Written as DNA, the CDR3 is TGTGCCAGCAGCCTACCGATCCGCTACCTCGAGGATGAAAAACTGTTTTTT. Its translation is CASSLPIRYLEDEKLFF.

This clonotype has more than one count but fewer than ten. This chain uses TRBV19 with TRBJ2-7; D is possibly TRBD1 (7 bases). The CDR3 covers 13 residues. The V end was cut by 5 bases, the J end by 7 bases, with 15 bases between. Germline V gene sequence: CDR1 LNHDA, CDR2 SQIVND (reference sequence). The CDR3 sequence: CASSGGGSSEQYF. The CDR3, as DNA: TGTGCCAGTAGTGGAGGGGGCTCGAGTGAGCAGTACTTC.

The chain joins TRBV7-2 to TRBJ1-2, with a weak D call TRBD1 (6 bases). The CDR3 is 14 amino acids. The V gene lost 2 bases and the J gene lost 4 bases, with 11 bases spanning the gap. Per the germline V gene, CDR1 is SGHTA and CDR2 is FQGNSA. The DNA for the CDR3 is TGTGCCAGCAGCTTAAACCGGGACACCTATGGCTACACCTTC. It codes for CASSLNRDTYGYTF.

This clonotype was counted ten times or more. This chain joins TRBV12-3 or TRBV12-4 and TRBJ2-3, with no clear D. V was pared by 6 bases and J by 7 bases, with 17 bases between. The CDR3 loop spans 14 amino acids. The CDR3: CASSRQRSTNTQYF. CDR3 sequence (DNA): TGTGCCAGCAGCCGCCAAAGGTCTACAAATACGCAGTATTTT.

This clonotype occurred a few times. The V call is TRBV5-6, the J call TRBJ1-2, with TRBD1 matching 7 bases. From germline, CDR1 is SGHDT and CDR2 YYEEEE. V dropped 2 bases and J dropped 2; count of bases not matched to a gene: 9. The CDR3 runs to 16 residues. CDR3 in amino acids: CASSFRTGQKNYGYTF. CDR3 nucleotide sequence: TGTGCCAGCAGCTTTCGGACAGGACAGAAAAACTATGGCTACACCTTC.

In its sample, this clonotype was seen a few times. The CDR3 DNA reads TGTGCCAGCAGCCAATCCGGACGGGGGTGGGAAGGTCAGCCCCAGCATTTT. This translates into CASSQSGRGWEGQPQHF. The genes are TRBV3-1 and TRBJ1-5, with D perhaps TRBD1 (5 bases). CDR3 length: 17 residues. Germline CDR1 is LGHDT and CDR2 is YNNKEL (reference sequence). The V gene lost 2 bases and the J gene lost 6 bases, with 20 bases spanning the gap.

The rearrangement links TRBV4-1 to TRBJ2-6, with 8 bases matching TRBD1. J lost 0 bases, V lost 5 bases, and 3 bases had no gene match. The CDR3 extends over 16 amino acids. Germline CDR1 MGHRA, CDR2 YSYEKL. CDR3 loop: CASSGQGSSGANVLTF. In DNA form, the CDR3 reads TGCGCCAGCAGCGGACAGGGAAGCTCTGGGGCCAACGTCCTGACTTTC.

The chain carries TRBV7-3 and TRBJ2-6; D may be TRBD2 (5 bases). Germline values: CDR1 SGHTA, CDR2 FQGTGA. This CDR3 is built from 17 residues. The V end was cut by 5 bases, the J end by 2 bases, with 16 bases between. The CDR3 loop reads CASSVNGAGTGANVLTF. The CDR3 nucleotides read TGTGCCAGCAGCGTGAACGGCGCGGGCACTGGGGCCAACGTCCTGACTTTC.

This clonotype was detected only a few times. This rearrangement joins TRBV2 to TRBJ2-3; TRBD2 agrees at 7 bases. Germline-derived CDR1 and CDR2 are SNHLY and FYNNEI. Trimming took 3 bases from V and 3 from J; bases not matched to a gene: 6. CDR3 length: 15 amino acids. The CDR3 spells CASSDPGLGTDTQYF. CDR3 nucleotide sequence: TGTGCCAGCAGTGATCCCGGACTAGGAACAGATACGCAGTATTTT. The full variable domain, with the rest looked up from reference TRBV2 and TRBJ2-3, is EPEVTQTPSHQVTQMGQEVILRCVPISNHLYFYWYRQILGQKVEFLVSFYNNEISEKSEIFDDQFSVERPDGSNFTLKIRSTKLEDSAMYFCASSDPGLGTDTQYFGPGTRLTVL.

The V gene is TRBV4-2, the J gene TRBJ2-1, with D possibly TRBD2 on 6 matching bases. This CDR3 contains 13 residues. Trimming took 0 bases from V and 6 from J, leaving 6 bases between them. Germline CDR1 is LGHNA and CDR2 is YNFKEQ. CDR3 coding DNA: TGTGCCAGCAGCCAAGAGGAGGGCAATGAGCAGTTCTTC. It is translated as CASSQEEGNEQFF.

This clonotype was observed a handful of times. V is TRBV4-1 and J is TRBJ1-1, with a tentative D call TRBD1 (6 bases). V was cut by 5 bases and J by 0 bases, with 16 bases left in between. Germline lookup yields CDR1 MGHRA and CDR2 YSYEKL. The CDR3 covers 16 residues. The CDR3: CASSSHPRGVNTEAFF. CDR3 nucleotide sequence: TGCGCCAGCAGCTCCCACCCCAGGGGAGTGAACACTGAAGCTTTCTTT.

This clonotype was observed many times. The chain is built from TRBV5-1 and TRBJ2-5; 7 bases match TRBD1. This CDR3 has 13 amino acids. Losses at the gene ends were 5 bases for V and 2 bases for J; bases not matched to a gene: 3. CDR1 is SGHRS, CDR2 YFSETQ, per germline. CDR3: CASSGDRQETQYF. CDR3 nucleotides: TGCGCCAGCAGTGGGGACAGACAAGAGACCCAGTACTTC.

This clonotype occurred a few times. The chain is built from TRBV19 and TRBJ2-5; no definite D call. V was cut by 6 bases and J by 3 bases, with 20 bases left in between. Germline V gene sequence: CDR1 LNHDA, CDR2 SQIVND (reference sequence). The CDR3 extends over 16 amino acids. CDR3 sequence: CASSTLGYLGKETQYF. CDR3 sequence (DNA): TGTGCCAGTAGCACCTTGGGGTATTTAGGTAAAGAGACCCAGTACTTC.